The 14 T cell receptor beta chains below all came from one sample that was sequenced in a study of T cell responses to AZD1222 COVID-19 vaccine. Assay: immunoSEQ multiplex PCR; the TCRdb copy retains only in-frame clones and omits some. The sample shows about 130,000 clones, approximately 91% of them seen only once. The material was peripheral blood, obtained 28 days after the second AZD1222 dose. The receptor set was obtained from an adult who received the AZD1222 COVID-19 vaccine.

The V call is TRBV12-3 or TRBV12-4, the J call TRBJ1-5; D not certain. This CDR3 is 13 amino acids long. The V end lost 3 bases, the J end lost 7 bases, and 10 bases lay between the germline ends. Written as DNA, the CDR3 is TGTGCCAGCAGTTTTAACTTCGTGCAGCCCCAGCATTTT. Its translation: CASSFNFVQPQHF.

In its sample, this clone was seen a few times. The V gene is TRBV7-2, the J gene TRBJ2-1; the match to TRBD2 covers 9 bases. This CDR3 has 17 residues. The V gene's germline CDR1 is SGHTA and CDR2 FQGNSA. Trimming at V came to 0 bases and at J to 8 bases, leaving 11 bases not matched to a gene. The CDR3 loop is CASSLARRGRAKDEQFF. In DNA, the CDR3 is TGTGCCAGCAGCTTAGCGCGTCGCGGGAGGGCCAAGGATGAGCAGTTCTTC.

The chain links TRBV23-1 to TRBJ2-1; no clear D. TRBV23-1 is placed among ORFs of uncertain function. The CDR3 covers 13 residues. V dropped 2 bases and J dropped 7 bases, with 9 bases sitting between them. In DNA form, the CDR3 reads TGCGCCAGCAGTCAAACAAGGACGAATGAGCAGTTCTTC. Protein: CASSQTRTNEQFF.

The chain combines TRBV19 with TRBJ1-5; D unclear. The germline gives CDR1 LNHDA, CDR2 SQIVND (reference sequence). The CDR3 loop spans 14 amino acids. V was shortened by 3 bases and J by 4 bases, with 10 bases between the two germline ends. The DNA of the CDR3 is TGTGCCAGTAGTATTCGCCGGCAAAATCAGCCCCAGCATTTT. Translating it yields CASSIRRQNQPQHF.

This chain's CDR3 is CASSSSPSGAGNQPQHF. The CDR3, as DNA: TGTGCCAGCAGTTCATCCCCCAGTGGAGCAGGCAATCAGCCCCAGCATTTT. The chain is built from TRBV28 and TRBJ1-5; no firm D call. The CDR3 is made up of 17 amino acids. Germline V gene sequence: CDR1 MDHEN, CDR2 SYDVKM. V shed 4 bases and J shed 2 bases, with 18 bases lying between them.

As DNA, the CDR3 is TGTGCCAGCAGTTGGGGGGGACAGAGCTCTGGAAACACCATATATTTT. It is translated as CASSWGGQSSGNTIYF. V and J are TRBV28 and TRBJ1-3; 7 nucleotides align to TRBD1. The V and J ends lost 4 bases and 0 bases, in that order; junction bases with no gene match: 6. The germline CDR1 and CDR2 sequences are MDHEN and SYDVKM. This CDR3 comprises 16 residues.

This chain uses TRBV30 with TRBJ1-5; tentative D call: TRBD1 (6 bases). The V end lost 0 bases, the J end lost 8 bases, and 11 bases lay between the germline ends. The CDR3 length is 13 residues. Germline V lookup: CDR1 GTSNPN, CDR2 SVGIG (reference sequence). The CDR3 sequence: CAWSVGGGKPQHF. As DNA, the CDR3 is TGTGCCTGGAGTGTAGGGGGTGGGAAGCCCCAGCATTTT.

The V call is TRBV28, the J call TRBJ2-7, with 9 bases matching TRBD2. The CDR3 is 15 residues long. J gave up 2 bases and V 5 bases, and 7 bases lay outside the gene matches. Germline-derived CDR1 and CDR2 are MDHEN and SYDVKM. The CDR3, as DNA: TGTGCCAGCAGTCCAGCGGGACTAGCAACCTACGAGCAGTACTTC. Encoded protein: CASSPAGLATYEQYF.

This clone was detected only a few times. The chain has TRBV5-8 and TRBJ1-5; TRBD1 might be the D (5 bases). V lost 3 bases to trimming and J lost 6 bases, with 16 bases between them. The CDR3 has 15 residues. The germline V gene has CDR1 SGHTS and CDR2 YDEGEE. The CDR3 DNA reads TGTGCCAGCAGCTCCCTGGGGGTATCAACTCAGCCCCAGCATTTT. Encoded protein: CASSSLGVSTQPQHF.

The J gene is TRBJ2-5, the V gene TRBV6-5; tentative D call: TRBD1 (6 bases). Germline CDR1 is MNHEY and CDR2 is SVGAGI. The CDR3 length is 15 residues. Trimming pared 2 bases from V and 4 bases from J, leaving 14 bases between. This CDR3 is CASSYGPPRGETQYF. The CDR3 region has the DNA TGTGCCAGCAGTTACGGTCCGCCCAGGGGAGAGACCCAGTACTTC.

The genes are TRBV6-2 or TRBV6-3 and TRBJ2-7; D may correspond to TRBD1 or TRBD2 (5 bases each). CDR3 size: 14 residues. V lost 2 bases, J lost 1 base, and 9 bases lay in between. The germline V gene encodes CDR1 MNHEY and CDR2 SVGEGT. CDR3 sequence: CASSYERGSYEQYF. The CDR3 region has the DNA TGTGCCAGCAGTTACGAGAGGGGATCCTACGAGCAGTACTTC.

The chain joins TRBV4-1 to TRBJ1-1; D perhaps matches TRBD1 (5 bases). Germline V lookup: CDR1 MGHRA, CDR2 YSYEKL. The V and J ends lost 0 bases and 2 bases respectively, with 10 bases between them. The CDR3 spans 15 residues. The CDR3 spells CASSQDAGPNTEAFF. CDR3 DNA sequence: TGCGCCAGCAGCCAAGATGCAGGGCCTAACACTGAAGCTTTCTTT.

This chain joins TRBV5-1 and TRBJ2-4; no definite D call. This CDR3 spans 14 amino acids. The germline V gene has CDR1 SGHRS and CDR2 YFSETQ. V gave up 4 bases and J gave up 3 bases, with 11 bases separating them. CDR3 DNA sequence: TGCGCCAGCAGCCCCGAAGGAATCAAAAACATTCAGTACTTC. Translation gives CASSPEGIKNIQYF.

DNA of the CDR3: TGTGCCAGCAGTTTGGGCGGGAGTAGGACAGATACGCAGTATTTT. As protein: CASSLGGSRTDTQYF. V and J are TRBV28 and TRBJ2-3, with 7 bases aligning to TRBD2. The CDR3 totals 15 residues. The germline CDR1 and CDR2 sequences are MDHEN and SYDVKM. Trimming at V came to 3 bases and at J to 3 bases, leaving 6 bases not matched to a gene.